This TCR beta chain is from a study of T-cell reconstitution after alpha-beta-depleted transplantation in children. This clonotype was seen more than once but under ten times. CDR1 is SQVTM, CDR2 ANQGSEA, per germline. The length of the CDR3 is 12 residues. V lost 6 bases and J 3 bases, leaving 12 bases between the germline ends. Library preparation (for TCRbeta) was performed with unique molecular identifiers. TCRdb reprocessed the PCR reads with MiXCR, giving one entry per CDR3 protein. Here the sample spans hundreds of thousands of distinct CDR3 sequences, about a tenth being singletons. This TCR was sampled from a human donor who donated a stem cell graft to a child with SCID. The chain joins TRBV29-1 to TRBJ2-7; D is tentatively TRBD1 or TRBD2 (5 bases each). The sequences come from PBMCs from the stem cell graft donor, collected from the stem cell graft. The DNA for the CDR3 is TGCAGCGTAGGTAGTGGGGGCTACGAGCAGTACTTC. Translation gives CSVGSGGYEQYF.